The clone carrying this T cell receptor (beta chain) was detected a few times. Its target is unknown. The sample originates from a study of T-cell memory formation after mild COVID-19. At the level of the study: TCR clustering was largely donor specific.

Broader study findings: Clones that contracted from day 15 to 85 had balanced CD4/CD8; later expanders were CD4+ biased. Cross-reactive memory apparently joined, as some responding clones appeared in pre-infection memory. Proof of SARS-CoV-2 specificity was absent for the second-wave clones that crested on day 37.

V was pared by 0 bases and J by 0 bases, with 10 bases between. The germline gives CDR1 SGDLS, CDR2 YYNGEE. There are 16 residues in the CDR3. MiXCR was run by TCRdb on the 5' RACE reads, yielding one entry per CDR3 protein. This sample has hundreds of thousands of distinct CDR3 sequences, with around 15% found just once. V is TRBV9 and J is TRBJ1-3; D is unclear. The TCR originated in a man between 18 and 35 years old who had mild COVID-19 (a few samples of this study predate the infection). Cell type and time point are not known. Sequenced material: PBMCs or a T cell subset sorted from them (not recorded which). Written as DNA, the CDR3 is TGTGCCAGCAGCGTAGTACCGGGGAGCTCTGGAAACACCATATATTTT. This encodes CASSVVPGSSGNTIYF.